This TCR beta chain was obtained from a study of CD8 T cells in ankylosing spondylitis. Whole-study findings and limits: Reportedly, matched ankylosing spondylitis synovial fluid was significantly enriched for disease-linked clones. Peripheral blood samples showed relatively rare disease-linked clones, and these clones were CD8+. Ankylosing spondylitis blood appeared to carry a characteristic TCR beta motif of seven to nine highly homologous variants.

This clonotype was counted between two and nine times. Its antigen is not identified. Trimming took 5 bases from V and 5 from J, leaving 16 bases between them. This CDR3 comprises 15 residues. Germline-derived CDR1 and CDR2 are SGHTA and FQGNSA. Construction of TCR beta libraries was performed using quantitative 5'-RACE with molecular barcodes. In TCRdb, the 5' RACE reads were re-called with MiXCR into one record per CDR3 protein. This sample carries roughly 470,000 distinct CDR3 sequences, around 26% of them seen once, and the ten largest clones take 0.89%. Source material: blood, either unsorted or a sorted T cell fraction (not recorded which). The sequence came from a male donor with ankylosing spondylitis. This rearrangement joins TRBV7-2 to TRBJ1-5; D call uncertain. The CDR3 reads CASSPFRSGDQPQHF. The CDR3 DNA reads TGTGCCAGCAGCCCCTTTAGATCGGGAGATCAGCCCCAGCATTTT. The whole variable domain, remainder taken from reference TRBV7-2 and TRBJ1-5, is GAGVSQSPSNKVTEKGKDVELRCDPISGHTALYWYRQSLGQGLEFLIYFQGNSAPDKSGLPSDRFSAERTGGSVSTLTIQRTQQEDSAVYLCASSPFRSGDQPQHFGDGTRLSIL.